A single sample gave rise to the 24 T cell receptor beta chains below, sequenced in a study of T cells in Graves' hyperthyroidism and ophthalmopathy (dated by TCRdb to between 2017 and 2020). Receptors were amplified or captured by multiplex PCR. Sequencing relied on an Illumina HiSeq 2000. The TCR beta CDR3 regions were amplified from the RNA transcripts. The first round of RT-PCR for the TCR CDR3 was performed with the HTBI primer set and the Qiagen OneStep RT-PCR kit. TCRdb applied fastp at Q25 and MiXCR to the public reads, then kept only in-frame beta chains. Every CDR3 protein is listed once, alongside the most common genes and DNA of its rows. The sample table holds about 720,000 distinct CDR3 sequences, of which less than 20% were seen once. Of the sample, under 9.5% is held by the ten largest clones. The sequencing input was blood. The receptors originated from a young man with Graves' hyperthyroidism.

The chain joins TRBV28 to TRBJ2-3, with D tentatively TRBD1 (6 bases). This CDR3 contains 12 residues. CDR1 is MDHEN and CDR2 is SYDVKM in the germline V gene. The V gene lost 5 bases and the J gene lost 3 bases, with 6 bases spanning the gap. CDR3 coding DNA: TGTGCCAGCAGTGGACAGACAGATACGCAGTATTTT. Its translation is CASSGQTDTQYF. The full variable domain, its missing parts supplied by reference TRBV28 and TRBJ2-3, is DVKVTQSSRYLVKRTGEKVFLECVQDMDHENMFWYRQDPGLGLRLIYFSYDVKMKEKGDIPEGYSVSREKKERFSLILESASTNQTSMYLCASSGQTDTQYFGPGTRLTVL.

The sample holds many counts of this clonotype. The chain links TRBV28 to TRBJ2-3; 8 bases match TRBD1. Germline CDR1 reads MDHEN; CDR2 reads SYDVKM. The V segment lost 4 bases and the J segment 2 bases; nucleotides outside the gene matches: 8. The CDR3 extends over 16 amino acids. The DNA for the CDR3 is TGTGCCAGCAGTTGGGACAGGTTGGGTAACACAGATACGCAGTATTTT. Amino acids: CASSWDRLGNTDTQYF.

The J gene is TRBJ2-7, the V gene TRBV30; D assignment may be TRBD1 or TRBD2 (5 bases each). Germline V gene lookup returns CDR1 GTSNPN and CDR2 SVGIG (reference sequence). V was trimmed by 5 bases and J by 7 bases, leaving 18 bases between them. The CDR3 contains 13 residues. The CDR3 spells CAWSAGLGEEQYF. The CDR3 DNA is TGTGCCTGGTCGGCAGGCCTGGGGGAGGAGCAGTACTTC.

This clonotype was seen a few times. V is TRBV29-1 and J is TRBJ2-7; tentatively, D is TRBD1 or TRBD2 (6 bases each). V gave up 7 bases and J gave up 1 base, with 14 bases separating them. Germline V gives CDR1 SQVTM, CDR2 ANQGSEA. This CDR3 region has 13 residues. CDR3 nucleotide sequence: TGCAGCGCCACTCTAGGGGGGTCCTACGAGCAGTACTTC. This sequence encodes CSATLGGSYEQYF.

This clonotype has ten or more counts. The V and J genes are TRBV7-3 and TRBJ2-1, with D possibly being TRBD2 (6 bases). CDR3 length: 12 residues. Looked up from germline, CDR1 is SGHTA and CDR2 is FQGTGA. Trimming pared 5 bases from V and 7 bases from J, leaving 9 bases between. The CDR3 nucleotides are TGTGCCAGCAGCACAAGCGGGAATGAGCAGTTCTTC. This sequence encodes CASSTSGNEQFF. Combining the CDR3 with reference TRBV7-3 and TRBJ2-1 gives the whole variable domain GAGVSQTPSNKVTEKGKYVELRCDPISGHTALYWYRQSLGQGPEFLIYFQGTGAADDSGLPNDRFFAVRPEGSVSTLKIQRTERGDSAVYLCASSTSGNEQFFGPGTRLTVL.

This clonotype came up many times. Here the CDR3 DNA reads TGTGCCTGGAGTGGTTCTAGCGGAAACATTCAGTACTTC. Translation gives CAWSGSSGNIQYF. The V call is TRBV30, the J call TRBJ2-4; TRBD2 matches 7 bases. V was pared by 1 base and J by 6 bases, with 3 bases of the junction left unmatched. Germline assignment: CDR1 GTSNPN and CDR2 SVGIG (reference sequence). The CDR3 is made up of 13 amino acids.

The gene calls are TRBV4-1 and TRBJ1-4, with D tentatively TRBD1 (6 bases). Germline loops: CDR1 MGHRA, CDR2 YSYEKL. Deletions cut 1 base from V and 4 bases from J, with 31 bases between. CDR3 length equals 22 residues. CDR3 residues: CASSQGRGPGAGIMILNEKLFF. CDR3 coding DNA: TGCGCCAGCAGCCAAGGAAGGGGTCCGGGGGCAGGGATCATGATCCTTAATGAAAAACTGTTTTTT.

In this sample, this clonotype turned up many times. V gene TRBV2 combines with J gene TRBJ1-5; D unclear. The CDR3 contains 14 residues. CDR1 and CDR2 from the germline V gene are SNHLY and FYNNEI. V was pared by 5 bases and J by 6 bases, with 14 bases between. CDR3 loop: CASSRGKGVQPQHF. The DNA of the CDR3 is TGTGCCAGCAGTCGAGGGAAGGGAGTTCAGCCCCAGCATTTT.

This clonotype was seen repeatedly, ten times or more. The CDR3 region has the DNA TGTGCCAGCAGTACGGACGGAAGCTCCTACAATGAGCAGTTCTTC. Amino acids: CASSTDGSSYNEQFF. The rearrangement uses TRBV2 and TRBJ2-1; D is unresolved. Between the trimmed V and J ends, which lost 5 bases and 0 bases, there was a span of 11 bases. CDR1 is SNHLY and CDR2 is FYNNEI in the germline V gene. The CDR3 contains 15 residues.

Concerning this clonotype: One end of the junction does not line up with germline, which may come from a read error. V gene TRBV28 combines with J gene TRBJ1-4; 9 bases match TRBD1. The CDR3 contains 14 residues. Per germline, CDR1 MDHEN and CDR2 SYDVKM. The CDR3 DNA sequence: TGTGCCAGCACCGAAGACAGGGGGAGTGAAAACCTGTTTTTT. This translates into CASTEDRGSENLFF.

This clonotype was found a few times. The chain carries TRBV29-1 and TRBJ1-5; D is possibly TRBD1 (6 bases). This CDR3 has 15 residues. Per the germline V gene, CDR1 is SQVTM and CDR2 is ANQGSEA. Trimming stripped 6 bases from V and 1 base from J, with 16 bases between. CDR3 region: CSVGGLPGSNQPQHF. The CDR3 DNA reads as TGCAGCGTGGGGGGCCTACCAGGGAGCAATCAGCCCCAGCATTTT.

This clonotype was seen repeatedly, ten times or more. DNA for the CDR3: TGTGCCAGCAGCTTCGGGCCTCTTGAAGCTTTCTTT. Translating it yields CASSFGPLEAFF. The chain carries TRBV28 and TRBJ1-1; D is ambiguous. Trimming removed 6 bases from V and 7 bases from J, with 12 bases in between. The CDR3 has 12 amino acids. Germline V gene data show CDR1 as MDHEN and CDR2 as SYDVKM.

In this sample, this clonotype turned up many times. The chain is built from TRBV6-1 and TRBJ2-5; tentative D call: TRBD1 (6 bases). Germline CDR1 and CDR2: MNHNS and SASEGT. V lost 4 bases and J lost 5, with 11 bases in between. The CDR3 totals 13 residues. CDR3 in amino acids: CASSGTGSETQYF. The CDR3 DNA follows: TGTGCCAGCAGTGGCACAGGGAGTGAGACCCAGTACTTC.

This clonotype was detected ten times or more. The rearrangement uses TRBV28 and TRBJ1-1; possibly TRBD1 for D (6 bases). The CDR3 runs to 13 residues. The V end lost 6 bases, the J end lost 8 bases, and 16 bases lay between the germline ends. Germline V gene lookup returns CDR1 MDHEN and CDR2 SYDVKM. CDR3 residues: CASRGWTAREAFF. The CDR3 coding sequence is TGTGCCAGCAGGGGATGGACAGCCAGGGAAGCTTTCTTT.

This clonotype was recorded a few times. The chain recombines TRBV7-9 with TRBJ2-7; D is possibly TRBD1 (5 bases). CDR1 is SEHNR and CDR2 is FQNEAQ in the germline V gene (reference sequence). The CDR3 spans 14 residues. V was trimmed by 3 bases and J by 2 bases, leaving 11 bases between them. The DNA for the CDR3 is TGTGCCAGCAGCTTCCAGGGTTTCCCCTACGAGCAGTACTTC. It codes for CASSFQGFPYEQYF.

This chain joins TRBV10-3 and TRBJ2-2; a possible D gene is TRBD2 (6 bases). Per germline, CDR1 ENHRY and CDR2 SYGVKD. The CDR3 sequence is 15 residues long. V was pared by 5 bases and J by 6 bases, with 16 bases between. CDR3 residues: CAISPSGLDAGELFF. CDR3 nucleotide sequence: TGTGCCATCAGTCCCAGCGGGCTAGATGCCGGGGAGCTGTTTTTT.

In this sample, this clonotype turned up many times. The chain carries TRBV12-3 or TRBV12-4 and TRBJ1-4; D is undetermined. Trimming pared 5 bases from V and 10 bases from J, leaving 17 bases between. The CDR3 consists of 14 residues. The CDR3 bases are TGTGCCAGCAGTCCCACAGCCGGAGGTGGAAAACTGTTTTTT. This encodes CASSPTAGGGKLFF.

In this sample, this clonotype turned up a few times. The gene calls are TRBV7-3 and TRBJ2-7; 8 bases match TRBD1. The CDR3 runs 16 residues. Germline V lookup: CDR1 SGHTA, CDR2 FQGTGA. V dropped 4 bases and J dropped 5; count of bases not matched to a gene: 13. The DNA for the CDR3 is TGTGCCAGCAGCTATGAGCCAGCGACAGGGGAACACGAGCAGTACTTC. Protein product: CASSYEPATGEHEQYF.

V gene TRBV20-1 combines with J gene TRBJ2-5; D might be TRBD1 or TRBD2, each matching 5 bases. This CDR3 is built from 15 residues. Germline V gene sequence: CDR1 DFQATT, CDR2 SNEGSKA (reference sequence). V was cut by 0 bases and J by 1 base, with 12 bases left in between. The CDR3 bases are TGCAGTGCTAGAGATTTGGGACGGTCCCAAGAGACCCAGTACTTC. Translating gives CSARDLGRSQETQYF.

This clonotype has just a few counts. The J gene is TRBJ2-3, the V gene TRBV7-3; D gene unclear. Germline CDR1 SGHTA, CDR2 FQGTGA. The CDR3 runs to 14 residues. V dropped 3 bases and J dropped 0 bases, with 7 bases sitting between them. The DNA of the CDR3 is TGTGCCAGCAGCTTGGGCGAGAGCACAGATACGCAGTATTTT. It translates to CASSLGESTDTQYF.

The genes are TRBV7-3 and TRBJ2-2, with 10 bases aligning to TRBD2. The V gene end was trimmed by 5 bases and the J gene end by 3 bases; junction bases not matched to a gene: 6. CDR3 length: 16 amino acids. The V gene's germline CDR1 is SGHTA and CDR2 FQGTGA. The DNA of the CDR3 is TGTGCCAGCAGCGTAGCGGGAGGCGTGGACACCGGGGAGCTGTTTTTT. As protein: CASSVAGGVDTGELFF.

The chain recombines TRBV7-2 with TRBJ1-1; D gene unclear. This CDR3 has 13 residues. Germline assignment: CDR1 SGHTA and CDR2 FQGNSA. Trimming took 3 bases from V and 3 from J, leaving 8 bases between them. This chain's CDR3 is CASSFNRDTEAFF. Written as DNA, the CDR3 is TGTGCCAGCAGCTTTAACAGAGACACTGAAGCTTTCTTT.

This clonotype was found many times. The CDR3, as DNA: TGTGCCAGCAGCCCTCCAGAGAACTATGGCTACACCTTC. It specifies CASSPPENYGYTF. The chain combines TRBV12-3 or TRBV12-4 with TRBJ1-2; D unresolved. Trimming stripped 6 bases from V and 2 bases from J, with 10 bases between. The length of the CDR3 is 13 residues.

Worth noting for this clonotype: A read error may explain this, as a much larger clone is one base away. The chain uses TRBV20-1 and TRBJ2-7, with D hard to call. Trimming cost V 6 bases and J 2 bases, with 8 bases left between them. CDR3 length: 11 residues. Germline V gives CDR1 DFQATT, CDR2 SNEGSKA (reference sequence). CDR3 protein: CSAATAYEQYF. As DNA, the CDR3 is TGCAGTGCGGCGACGGCCTACGAGCAGTACTTC.